The 15 T cell receptor beta chains presented below share a single source sample, sequenced in a study of early T cells in non-severe SARS-CoV-2 infection (dated by TCRdb to the early 2020s). The method was 5' RACE. The run used a NextSeq 500. The public sequencing data were trimmed at Q25 with fastp and processed into clonotypes with MiXCR by TCRdb, which kept only in-frame beta chains. Here each entry gathers all rows of one CDR3 protein and keeps the most common genes and DNA. The sample table holds roughly 97,000 distinct CDR3 sequences, of which about 11% were seen once. Jointly, the top ten make up around 4.6% of the sample. The input for sequencing was whole blood, taken at baseline. The source is an adult who was a healthcare worker with PCR-confirmed SARS-CoV-2 infection or an uninfected control (not recorded which).

The rearrangement links TRBV20-1 to TRBJ2-1; 11 positions agree with TRBD2. CDR1 and CDR2 (germline): DFQATT, SNEGSKA (reference sequence). CDR3 length: 14 amino acids. Losses at the gene ends were 5 bases for V and 8 bases for J; bases not matched to a gene: 8. CDR3 loop: CSAPPSGRPYEQFF. The CDR3 DNA sequence: TGCAGTGCTCCCCCTAGCGGGAGGCCGTATGAGCAGTTCTTC.

This rearrangement joins TRBV6-6 to TRBJ2-2, with 8 bases identical to TRBD1. The CDR3 runs to 13 residues. CDR1 MNHNY and CDR2 SVGAGI come from the germline V gene (reference sequence). Losses at the gene ends were 6 bases for V and 4 bases for J; bases not matched to a gene: 1. The CDR3 DNA reads as TGTGCCAGCAGAACAGGGGGCACCGGGGAGCTGTTTTTT. Its protein is CASRTGGTGELFF.

This clonotype was observed at least ten times. The V and J genes are TRBV4-1 and TRBJ1-4; 7 nucleotides agree with TRBD1. CDR1 is MGHRA and CDR2 is YSYEKL in the germline V gene. The CDR3 runs 15 residues. The J segment lost 5 bases and the V segment lost 4 bases, leaving 7 bases of the junction unmatched. CDR3 amino acids: CASSLPGQTNEKLFF. In DNA, the CDR3 is TGCGCCAGCAGCCTCCCGGGACAGACAAATGAAAAACTGTTTTTT.

In this sample, this clonotype turned up many times. This chain uses TRBV4-3 with TRBJ2-3; D tentatively fits TRBD1 or TRBD2 (5 bases each). Between the trimmed V and J ends, which lost 4 bases and 3 bases, there was a span of 11 bases. There are 14 residues in the CDR3. Germline assignment: CDR1 LGHNA and CDR2 YSLEER. This CDR3 is CASSRQRGTDTQYF. The CDR3 region has the DNA TGCGCCAGCAGCCGTCAGAGGGGTACAGATACGCAGTATTTT.

This clonotype was picked up a small number of times. The CDR3 region is CAISTDRDYQPQHF. The DNA of the CDR3 is TGTGCCATCAGCACCGACAGGGATTATCAGCCCCAGCATTTT. V is TRBV10-3 and J is TRBJ1-5; 7 positions match TRBD1. The CDR3 loop spans 14 amino acids. CDR1 and CDR2 from the germline V gene are ENHRY and SYGVKD. V dropped 6 bases and J dropped 5; count of bases not matched to a gene: 7.

This clonotype occurred a few times. This chain joins TRBV27 and TRBJ1-1; D ambiguous. V was clipped by 3 bases and J by 0 bases, with 5 bases between them. The germline CDR1 and CDR2 sequences are MNHEY and SMNVEV (reference sequence). The CDR3 consists of 13 residues. In DNA, the CDR3 is TGTGCCAGCAGTTTCGACCTGAACACTGAAGCTTTCTTT. This codes for CASSFDLNTEAFF.

The sample holds a few counts of this clonotype. This chain joins TRBV2 and TRBJ1-1, with D possibly matching TRBD1 (5 bases). The CDR3 covers 14 residues. Trimming took 4 bases from V and 5 from J, leaving 14 bases between them. Germline V gives CDR1 SNHLY, CDR2 FYNNEI. This chain's CDR3 is CASSADTGLTEAFF. The CDR3 DNA reads as TGTGCCAGCAGTGCGGACACCGGATTGACTGAAGCTTTCTTT.

This clonotype appeared a few times. V is TRBV12-3 or TRBV12-4 and J is TRBJ2-5; 10 nucleotides agree with TRBD2. The CDR3 spans 17 residues. Unmatched junction bases numbered 10, after V lost 2 bases and J lost 4 bases. CDR3 in DNA: TGTGCCAGCAGTTTATCCTCCTTAGCGGGAGGCCCAGAGACCCAGTACTTC. Its translation is CASSLSSLAGGPETQYF.

This clonotype was seen ten or more times. J is TRBJ1-4 and V is TRBV29-1, with a tentative D call TRBD1 (5 bases). V lost 4 bases, J lost 6 bases, and 9 bases lay in between. The CDR3 contains 12 residues. CDR1 SQVTM and CDR2 ANQGSEA come from the germline V gene. CDR3 amino acids: CSVVTRDEKLFF. For the CDR3, the DNA is TGCAGCGTTGTAACCAGGGATGAAAAACTGTTTTTT.

In this sample, this clonotype turned up many times. The CDR3 here is CASSLTLAGLYNEQFF. CDR3 DNA: TGCGCCAGCAGCTTGACTCTGGCAGGGCTCTACAATGAGCAGTTCTTC. This chain joins TRBV5-1 and TRBJ2-1; possibly TRBD1 for D (5 bases). V lost 1 base to trimming and J lost 3 bases, with 14 bases between them. The CDR3 is made up of 16 amino acids. Germline values: CDR1 SGHRS, CDR2 YFSETQ.

This clonotype was seen at least ten times. J is TRBJ2-1 and V is TRBV7-6; no clear D. CDR1 is SGHVS and CDR2 is FNYEAQ in the germline V gene. V was cut by 1 base and J by 1 base, with 8 bases left in between. The CDR3 is 15 amino acids. The CDR3 region is CASSLGHASYNEQFF. The CDR3 DNA reads as TGTGCCAGCAGCTTAGGACACGCTTCCTACAATGAGCAGTTCTTC.

This clonotype showed up just a few times. The chain has TRBV6-1 and TRBJ1-1; 7 bases are shared with TRBD1. Per germline, CDR1 MNHNS and CDR2 SASEGT. The CDR3 runs 14 residues. V dropped 4 bases and J dropped 4; count of bases not matched to a gene: 6. CDR3 coding DNA: TGTGCCAGCAGTGGAAGACAGGGCCGCACTGAAGCTTTCTTT. It specifies CASSGRQGRTEAFF.

The chain couples TRBV25-1 to TRBJ1-1; D is unresolved. Germline V gene lookup returns CDR1 MGHDK and CDR2 SYGVNS. V lost 2 bases to trimming and J lost 0 bases, with 7 bases between them. The CDR3 totals 14 residues. The CDR3 nucleotides read TGTGCCAGCAGTGAAAGCCACCTGAACACTGAAGCTTTCTTT. It translates to CASSESHLNTEAFF.

This clonotype was picked up many times. The chain is built from TRBV29-1 and TRBJ1-1, with 7 nucleotides matching TRBD1. With V trimmed by 7 bases and J by 5 bases, 10 bases remained unmatched. Per the germline V gene, CDR1 is SQVTM and CDR2 is ANQGSEA. The CDR3 has 13 residues. In DNA form, the CDR3 reads TGCAGCGCCCAAACAGGGGAGGGAACTGAAGCTTTCTTT. It encodes CSAQTGEGTEAFF.

The sample holds a few counts of this clonotype. J is TRBJ2-1 and V is TRBV9; perhaps TRBD1 as D (5 bases). V lost 0 bases to trimming and J lost 6 bases, with 13 bases between them. The length of the CDR3 is 15 residues. The V gene's germline CDR1 is SGDLS and CDR2 YYNGEE. CDR3 sequence reads: CASSVGSGMGNEQFF. CDR3 in DNA: TGTGCCAGCAGCGTAGGGTCAGGGATGGGCAATGAGCAGTTCTTC.